Below are 17 T cell receptor beta chains sequenced from a single sample in a study of blood T cell repertoires in COVID-19. Libraries were prepared by immunoSEQ multiplex PCR; TCRdb keeps only in-frame clonotypes and omits some of them. This table has more than 150,000 clones, 90% appearing once. The specimen was peripheral blood. The receptors come from a man aged 50 or older with acute or convalescent COVID-19.

The V and J genes are TRBV6-2 or TRBV6-3 and TRBJ2-3; TRBD2 matches 9 bases. The V and J ends lost 2 bases and 1 base, in that order; junction bases with no gene match: 4. The germline V gene encodes CDR1 MNHEY and CDR2 SVGEGT. CDR3 size: 16 residues. The CDR3 spells CASSYGQRGGTDTQYF. The CDR3 DNA is TGTGCCAGCAGTTACGGCCAGCGGGGGGGCACAGATACGCAGTATTTT.

The chain employs TRBV6-2 or TRBV6-3 and TRBJ2-2; 16 bases align to TRBD2. J was trimmed by 4 bases and V by 6 bases; bases with no gene match: 20. The CDR3 covers 22 residues. Germline lookup yields CDR1 MNHEY and CDR2 SVGEGT. CDR3 amino acids: CASSRPNLPGLAGGPVTGELFF. The CDR3, as DNA: TGTGCCAGCAGCCGCCCAAATCTTCCGGGACTAGCGGGGGGGCCGGTCACCGGGGAGCTGTTTTTT.

The chain uses TRBV14 and TRBJ2-1; 8 bases align to TRBD2. The germline gives CDR1 SGHDN, CDR2 FVKESK. The CDR3 totals 16 residues. The J segment lost 5 bases and the V segment lost 4 bases, leaving 10 bases of the junction unmatched. The CDR3 loop is CASSPRAGRANNEQFF. DNA for the CDR3: TGTGCCAGCAGCCCCCGTGCCGGGAGGGCCAACAATGAGCAGTTCTTC.

V usage is TRBV3-1 (or the pseudogene TRBV3-2) and J usage is TRBJ1-1, with D hard to call. The germline V and J ends were trimmed by 4 bases and 6 bases, with 18 bases remaining between them. Looked up from germline, CDR1 is LGHDT and CDR2 is YNNKEL (reference sequence). The CDR3 totals 15 residues. The CDR3 region has the DNA TGTGCCAGCAGCCTCCTTCCGTCCTCACGGGCTGAAGCTTTCTTT. It encodes CASSLLPSSRAEAFF.

The J gene is TRBJ2-7, the V gene TRBV28; D call uncertain. There are 13 residues in the CDR3. The germline gives CDR1 MDHEN, CDR2 SYDVKM. Trimming cost V 6 bases and J 2 bases, with 11 bases left between them. This CDR3 reads CASRIDNTYEQYF. The CDR3 DNA reads TGTGCCAGCAGGATCGACAATACCTACGAGCAGTACTTC. Full variable domain (missing parts from reference TRBV28 and TRBJ2-7): DVKVTQSSRYLVKRTGEKVFLECVQDMDHENMFWYRQDPGLGLRLIYFSYDVKMKEKGDIPEGYSVSREKKERFSLILESASTNQTSMYLCASRIDNTYEQYFGPGTRLTVT.

This clone showed up just once. The gene calls are TRBV4-1 and TRBJ1-1; 9 nucleotides align to TRBD1. Germline V gene data show CDR1 as MGHRA and CDR2 as YSYEKL. This CDR3 is 15 amino acids long. V lost 1 base, J lost 5 bases, and 5 bases stayed unmatched. This CDR3 reads CASSQAYRGRTEAFF. In DNA form, the CDR3 reads TGCGCCAGCAGCCAAGCATACAGGGGGCGGACTGAAGCTTTCTTT.

This chain connects TRBV11-1 to TRBJ2-1; D gene ambiguous. V shed 2 bases and J shed 3 bases, with 11 bases lying between them. Germline V lookup: CDR1 SGHAT, CDR2 FQDESV (reference sequence). The CDR3 is made up of 15 amino acids. The CDR3 loop reads CASSLLGLGYNEQFF. The CDR3 DNA follows: TGTGCCAGCAGCTTACTAGGTTTAGGCTACAATGAGCAGTTCTTC.

CDR3 in amino acids: CASSVDRSYEQYV. CDR3 nucleotide sequence: TGTGCCAGCAGCGTGGACAGGTCCTACGAGCAGTACGTC. The genes are TRBV2 and TRBJ2-7; 7 positions agree with TRBD1. CDR1 and CDR2 from the germline V gene are SNHLY and FYNNEI. This CDR3 contains 13 residues. V trimming: 6 bases; J trimming: 1 base; junction bases outside the gene matches: 3.

This sequence joins TRBV4-3 and TRBJ2-1; TRBD2 aligns across 12 bases. Germline CDR1 and CDR2: LGHNA and YSLEER. CDR3 length equals 15 residues. V shed 2 bases and J 6 bases; nucleotides not matched to a gene: 2. The CDR3 loop reads CASSQPSGGANEQFF. In nucleotides, the CDR3 is TGCGCCAGCAGCCAACCTAGCGGGGGGGCCAATGAGCAGTTCTTC.

This clone was seen once. The genes are TRBV28 and TRBJ2-1, with a possible D match to TRBD2 (6 bases). The V gene's germline CDR1 is MDHEN and CDR2 SYDVKM. Trimming removed 2 bases from V and 2 bases from J, with 7 bases in between. The CDR3 extends over 14 amino acids. The CDR3 DNA follows: TGTGCCAGCAGTTTACTAGCGCCCTACAATGAGCAGTTCTTC. Its translation is CASSLLAPYNEQFF.

The rearrangement links TRBV4-2 to TRBJ2-2; the D gene is possibly TRBD2 (5 bases). Germline CDR1 is LGHNA and CDR2 is YNFKEQ. Trimming removed 0 bases from V and 1 base from J, with 12 bases in between. The CDR3 sequence is 17 residues long. DNA of the CDR3: TGTGCCAGCAGCCAAGATTTCCCAGCGGAGAACACCGGGGAGCTGTTTTTT. Its protein product is CASSQDFPAENTGELFF.

The gene calls are TRBV27 and TRBJ2-1, with 9 nucleotides matching TRBD1. The J segment lost 7 bases and the V segment lost 6 bases, leaving 1 base of the junction unmatched. Germline CDR1 MNHEY, CDR2 SMNVEV (reference sequence). This CDR3 has 12 amino acids. The CDR3 bases are TGTGCCAGCAGGACAGGGGGTAATGAGCAGTTCTTC. As protein: CASRTGGNEQFF.

This chain uses TRBV18 with TRBJ2-2; the match to TRBD2 covers 7 bases. The V segment lost 0 bases and the J segment 4 bases; nucleotides outside the gene matches: 2. This CDR3 contains 15 residues. The V gene's germline CDR1 is KGHSH and CDR2 LQKENI. The CDR3 spells CASSPPTGGTGELFF. CDR3 DNA: TGTGCCAGCTCACCACCGACGGGGGGCACCGGGGAGCTGTTTTTT.

The CDR3 nucleotides are TGTGCCAGCAGTTTCGGGACTAGCAATGAGCAGTTCTTC. Protein sequence: CASSFGTSNEQFF. V is TRBV6-6 and J is TRBJ2-1, with TRBD2 identical over 8 bases. The CDR3 contains 13 residues. V trimming: 4 bases; J trimming: 6 bases; junction bases outside the gene matches: 2. Germline V lookup: CDR1 MNHNY, CDR2 SVGAGI (reference sequence).

The chain recombines TRBV15 with TRBJ1-5; TRBD1 might be the D (6 bases). Per the germline V gene, CDR1 is LNHNV and CDR2 is YYDKDF (reference sequence). The CDR3 consists of 16 residues. V dropped 0 bases and J dropped 7 bases, with 16 bases sitting between them. CDR3 in amino acids: CATSRDFSRGYQPQHF. CDR3 nucleotides: TGTGCCACCAGCAGAGATTTCAGTAGGGGGTACCAGCCCCAGCATTTT.

The chain uses TRBV7-8 and TRBJ1-3; D may be TRBD1 (5 bases). Germline values: CDR1 SGHVS, CDR2 FQNEAQ. The CDR3 has 15 residues. The V end lost 1 base, the J end lost 3 bases, and 10 bases lay between the germline ends. The CDR3 here is CASSLVGGVGNTIYF. The DNA of the CDR3 is TGTGCCAGCAGCTTAGTAGGAGGGGTTGGAAACACCATATATTTT.

The chain links TRBV9 to TRBJ2-2, with D possibly matching TRBD2 (6 bases). V shed 0 bases and J shed 1 base, with 13 bases lying between them. CDR1 and CDR2 (germline): SGDLS, YYNGEE. The CDR3 spans 17 residues. The CDR3 loop is CASSVGHTGGNTGELFF. CDR3 DNA sequence: TGTGCCAGCAGCGTAGGACATACCGGGGGGAACACCGGGGAGCTGTTTTTT. Variable domain in full (rest from reference TRBV9 and TRBJ2-2): DSGVTQTPKHLITATGQRVTLRCSPRSGDLSVYWYQQSLDQGLQFLIQYYNGEERAKGNILERFSAQQFPDLHSELNLSSLELGDSALYFCASSVGHTGGNTGELFFGEGSRLTVL.